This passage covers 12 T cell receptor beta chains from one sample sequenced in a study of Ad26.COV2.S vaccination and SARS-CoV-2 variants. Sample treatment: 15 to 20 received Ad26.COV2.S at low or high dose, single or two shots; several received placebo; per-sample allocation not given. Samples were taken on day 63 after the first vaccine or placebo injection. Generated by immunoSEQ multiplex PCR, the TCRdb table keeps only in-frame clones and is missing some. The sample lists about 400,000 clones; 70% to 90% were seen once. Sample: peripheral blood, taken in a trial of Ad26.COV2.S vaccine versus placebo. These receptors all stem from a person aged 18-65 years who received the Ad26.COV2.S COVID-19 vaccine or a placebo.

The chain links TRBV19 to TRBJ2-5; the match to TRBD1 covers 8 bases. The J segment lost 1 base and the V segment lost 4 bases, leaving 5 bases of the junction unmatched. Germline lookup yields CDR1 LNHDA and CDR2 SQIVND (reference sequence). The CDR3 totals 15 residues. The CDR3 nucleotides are TGTGCCAGTAGTAGATTAACAGGGGGCCAAGAGACCCAGTACTTC. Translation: CASSRLTGGQETQYF.

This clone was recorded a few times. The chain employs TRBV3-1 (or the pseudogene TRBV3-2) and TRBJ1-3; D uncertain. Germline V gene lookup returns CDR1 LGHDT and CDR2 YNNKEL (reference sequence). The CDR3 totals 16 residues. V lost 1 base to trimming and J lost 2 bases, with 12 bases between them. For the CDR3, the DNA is TGTGCCAGCAGCCAAGTCGCAAGTTTTGCTGGAAACACCATATATTTT. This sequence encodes CASSQVASFAGNTIYF.

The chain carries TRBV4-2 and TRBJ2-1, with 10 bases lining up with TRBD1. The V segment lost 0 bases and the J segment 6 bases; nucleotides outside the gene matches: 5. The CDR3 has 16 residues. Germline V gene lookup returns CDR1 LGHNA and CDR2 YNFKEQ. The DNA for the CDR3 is TGTGCCAGCAGCCAAGATTTGGGGACAGGGGTCAATGAGCAGTTCTTC. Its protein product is CASSQDLGTGVNEQFF.

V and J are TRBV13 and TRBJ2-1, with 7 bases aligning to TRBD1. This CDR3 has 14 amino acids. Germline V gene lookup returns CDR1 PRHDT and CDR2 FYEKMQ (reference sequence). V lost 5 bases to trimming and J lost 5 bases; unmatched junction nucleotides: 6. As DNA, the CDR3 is TGTGCCAGCAGCCCGTGGACAGGCGACAATGAGCAGTTCTTC. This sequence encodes CASSPWTGDNEQFF.

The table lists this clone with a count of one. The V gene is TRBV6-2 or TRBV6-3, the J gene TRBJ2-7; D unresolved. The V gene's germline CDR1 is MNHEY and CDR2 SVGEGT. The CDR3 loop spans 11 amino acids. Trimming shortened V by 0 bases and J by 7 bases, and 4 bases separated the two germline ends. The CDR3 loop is CASSYSREQYF. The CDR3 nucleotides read TGTGCCAGCAGTTACTCGAGAGAGCAGTACTTC.

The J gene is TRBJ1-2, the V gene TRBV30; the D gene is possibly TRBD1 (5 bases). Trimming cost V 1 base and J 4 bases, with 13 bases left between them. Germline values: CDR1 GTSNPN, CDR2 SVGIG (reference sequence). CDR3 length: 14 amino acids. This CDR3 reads CAWSALGGGYGYTF. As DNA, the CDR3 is TGTGCCTGGAGTGCCCTGGGGGGGGGCTATGGCTACACCTTC.

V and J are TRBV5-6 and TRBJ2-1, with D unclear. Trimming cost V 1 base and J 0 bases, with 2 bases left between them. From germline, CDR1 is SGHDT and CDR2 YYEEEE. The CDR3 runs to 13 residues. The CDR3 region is CASSLSSYNEQFF. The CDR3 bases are TGTGCCAGCAGCTTGAGCTCCTACAATGAGCAGTTCTTC.

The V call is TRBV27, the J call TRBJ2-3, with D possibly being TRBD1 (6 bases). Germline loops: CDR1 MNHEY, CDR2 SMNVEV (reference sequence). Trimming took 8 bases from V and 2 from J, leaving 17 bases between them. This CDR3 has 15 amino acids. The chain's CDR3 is CASGTGKTLTDTQYF. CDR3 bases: TGTGCCAGCGGTACAGGGAAGACACTCACAGATACGCAGTATTTT.

Here the CDR3 DNA reads TGTGCCAGCAGCAGGACAGGGGTTTCTCCTGCCTACAATGAGCAGTTCTTC. This gives the protein CASSRTGVSPAYNEQFF. The rearrangement joins TRBV7-2 to TRBJ2-1, with 9 bases aligning to TRBD1. CDR3 length: 17 residues. V was pared by 5 bases and J by 2 bases, with 10 bases of the junction left unmatched. Germline V gene lookup returns CDR1 SGHTA and CDR2 FQGNSA.

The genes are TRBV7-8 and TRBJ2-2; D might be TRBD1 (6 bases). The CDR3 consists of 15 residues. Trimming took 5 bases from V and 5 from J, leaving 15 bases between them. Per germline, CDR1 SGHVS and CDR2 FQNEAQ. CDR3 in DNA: TGTGCCAGCAGCCTAACGACAGGAAGGACCGGGGAGCTGTTTTTT. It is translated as CASSLTTGRTGELFF.

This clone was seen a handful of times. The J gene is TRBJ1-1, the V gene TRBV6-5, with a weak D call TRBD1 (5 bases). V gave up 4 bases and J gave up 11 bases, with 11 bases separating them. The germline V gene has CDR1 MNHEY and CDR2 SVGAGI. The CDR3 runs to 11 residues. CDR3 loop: CASSSGGRAFF. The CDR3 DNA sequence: TGTGCCAGCAGTTCCGGGGGGAGGGCTTTCTTT.

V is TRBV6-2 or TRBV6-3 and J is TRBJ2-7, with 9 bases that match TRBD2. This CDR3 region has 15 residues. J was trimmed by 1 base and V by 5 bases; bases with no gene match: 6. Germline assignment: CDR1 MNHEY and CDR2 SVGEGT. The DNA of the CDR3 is TGTGCCAGCAGTCCGGATAGCGGGAGATCCTACGAGCAGTACTTC. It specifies CASSPDSGRSYEQYF.